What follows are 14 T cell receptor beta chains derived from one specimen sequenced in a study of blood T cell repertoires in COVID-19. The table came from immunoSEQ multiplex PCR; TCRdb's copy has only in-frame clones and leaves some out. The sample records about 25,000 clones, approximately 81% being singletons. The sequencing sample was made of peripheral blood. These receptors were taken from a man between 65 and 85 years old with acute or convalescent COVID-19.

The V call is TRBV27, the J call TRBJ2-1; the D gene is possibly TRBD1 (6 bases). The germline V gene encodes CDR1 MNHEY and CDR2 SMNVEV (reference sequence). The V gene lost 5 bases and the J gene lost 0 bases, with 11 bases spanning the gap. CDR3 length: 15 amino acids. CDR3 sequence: CASSPLGGSYNEQFF. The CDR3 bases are TGTGCCAGCAGTCCGCTAGGGGGCTCCTACAATGAGCAGTTCTTC.

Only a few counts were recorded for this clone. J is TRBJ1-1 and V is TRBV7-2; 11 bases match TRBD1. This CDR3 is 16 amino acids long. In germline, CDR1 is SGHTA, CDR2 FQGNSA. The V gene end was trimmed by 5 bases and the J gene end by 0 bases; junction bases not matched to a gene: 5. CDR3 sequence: CASSTRTGGMNTEAFF. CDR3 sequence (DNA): TGTGCCAGCAGCACCCGGACAGGGGGCATGAACACTGAAGCTTTCTTT. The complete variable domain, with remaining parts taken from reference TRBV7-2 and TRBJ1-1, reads GAGVSQSPSNKVTEKGKDVELRCDPISGHTALYWYRQSLGQGLEFLIYFQGNSAPDKSGLPSDRFSAERTGGSVSTLTIQRTQQEDSAVYLCASSTRTGGMNTEAFFGQGTRLTVV.

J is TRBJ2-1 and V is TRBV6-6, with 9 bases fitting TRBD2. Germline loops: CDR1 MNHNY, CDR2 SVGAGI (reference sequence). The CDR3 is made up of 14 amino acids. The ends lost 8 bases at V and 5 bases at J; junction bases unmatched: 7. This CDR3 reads CASAPSSGDNEQFF. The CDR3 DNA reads TGTGCCAGCGCCCCGTCTAGCGGGGACAATGAGCAGTTCTTC.

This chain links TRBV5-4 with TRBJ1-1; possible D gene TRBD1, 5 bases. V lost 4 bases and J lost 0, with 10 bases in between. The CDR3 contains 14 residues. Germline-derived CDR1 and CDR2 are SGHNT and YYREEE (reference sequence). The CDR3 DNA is TGTGCCAGCAGCCAGACAGTCATGAACACTGAAGCTTTCTTT. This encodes CASSQTVMNTEAFF.

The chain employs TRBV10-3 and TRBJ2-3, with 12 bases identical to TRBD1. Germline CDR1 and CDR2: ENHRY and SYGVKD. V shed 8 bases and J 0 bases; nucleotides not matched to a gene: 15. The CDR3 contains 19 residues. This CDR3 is CAIRIQLGQGATSTDTQYF. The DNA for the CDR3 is TGTGCCATCCGCATACAACTGGGACAGGGGGCCACTAGCACAGATACGCAGTATTTT.

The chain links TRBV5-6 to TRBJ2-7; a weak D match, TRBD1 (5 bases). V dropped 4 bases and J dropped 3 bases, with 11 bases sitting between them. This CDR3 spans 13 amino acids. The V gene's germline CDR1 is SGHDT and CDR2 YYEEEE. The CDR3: CASSIGHFYEQYF. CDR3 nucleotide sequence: TGTGCCAGCAGCATCGGACACTTCTACGAGCAGTACTTC. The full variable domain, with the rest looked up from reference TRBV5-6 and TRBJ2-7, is DAGVTQSPTHLIKTRGQQVTLRCSPKSGHDTVSWYQQALGQGPQFIFQYYEEEERQRGNFPDRFSGHQFPNYSSELNVNALLLGDSALYLCASSIGHFYEQYFGPGTRLTVT.

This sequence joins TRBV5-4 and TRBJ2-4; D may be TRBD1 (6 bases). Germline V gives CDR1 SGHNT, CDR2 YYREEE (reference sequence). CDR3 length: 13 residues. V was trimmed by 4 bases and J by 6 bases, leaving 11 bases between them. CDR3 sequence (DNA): TGTGCCAGCAGCCCACCACAGGGAAACATTCAGTACTTC. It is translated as CASSPPQGNIQYF.

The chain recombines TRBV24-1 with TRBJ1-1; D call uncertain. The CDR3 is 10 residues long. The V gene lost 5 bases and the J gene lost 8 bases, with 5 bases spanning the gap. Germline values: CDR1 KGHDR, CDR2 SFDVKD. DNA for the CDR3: TGTGCCACCAGTGGCAGAGAAGCTTTCTTT. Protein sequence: CATSGREAFF.

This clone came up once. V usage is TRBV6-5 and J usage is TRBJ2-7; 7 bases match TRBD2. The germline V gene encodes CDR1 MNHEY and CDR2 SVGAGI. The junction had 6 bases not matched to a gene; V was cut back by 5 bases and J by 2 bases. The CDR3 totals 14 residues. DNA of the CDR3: TGTGCCAGCAGTCCTAGGGGAGGGCCCTACGAGCAGTACTTC. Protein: CASSPRGGPYEQYF.

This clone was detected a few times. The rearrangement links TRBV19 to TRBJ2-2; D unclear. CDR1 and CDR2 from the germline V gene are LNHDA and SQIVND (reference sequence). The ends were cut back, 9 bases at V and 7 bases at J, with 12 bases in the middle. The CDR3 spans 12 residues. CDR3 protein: CASNSFVGELFF. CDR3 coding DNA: TGTGCCAGCAATAGTTTTGTCGGGGAGCTGTTTTTT.

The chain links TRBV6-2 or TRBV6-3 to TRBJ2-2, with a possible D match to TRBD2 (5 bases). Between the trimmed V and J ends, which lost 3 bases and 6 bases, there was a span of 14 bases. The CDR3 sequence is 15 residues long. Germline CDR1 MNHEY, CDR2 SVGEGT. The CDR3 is CASSYVLAFPGELFF. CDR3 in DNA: TGTGCCAGCAGTTATGTGCTAGCCTTCCCCGGGGAGCTGTTTTTT.

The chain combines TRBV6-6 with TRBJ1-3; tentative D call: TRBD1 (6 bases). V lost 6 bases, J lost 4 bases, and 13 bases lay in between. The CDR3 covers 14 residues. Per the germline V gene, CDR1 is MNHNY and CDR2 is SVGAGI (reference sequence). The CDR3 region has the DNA TGTGCCAGCAGCAACAAGGGGGTAGGAAACACCATATATTTT. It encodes CASSNKGVGNTIYF.

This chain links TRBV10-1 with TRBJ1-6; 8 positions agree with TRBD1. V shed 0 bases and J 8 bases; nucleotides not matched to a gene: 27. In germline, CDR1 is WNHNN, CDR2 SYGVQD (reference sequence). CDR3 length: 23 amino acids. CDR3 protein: CASSESRDRPQDGALVGDSPLHF. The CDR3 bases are TGCGCCAGCAGTGAGTCGCGGGACAGGCCCCAAGATGGGGCGTTGGTGGGGGATTCACCCCTCCACTTT.

The CDR3 is CASSRQAGEGETQYF. In DNA, the CDR3 is TGCGCCAGCAGCAGACAGGCCGGCGAAGGGGAGACCCAGTACTTC. This chain links TRBV5-1 with TRBJ2-5; a weak D match, TRBD1 (6 bases). CDR1 SGHRS and CDR2 YFSETQ come from the germline V gene. The ends were cut back, 4 bases at V and 5 bases at J, with 18 bases in the middle. This CDR3 comprises 15 residues.